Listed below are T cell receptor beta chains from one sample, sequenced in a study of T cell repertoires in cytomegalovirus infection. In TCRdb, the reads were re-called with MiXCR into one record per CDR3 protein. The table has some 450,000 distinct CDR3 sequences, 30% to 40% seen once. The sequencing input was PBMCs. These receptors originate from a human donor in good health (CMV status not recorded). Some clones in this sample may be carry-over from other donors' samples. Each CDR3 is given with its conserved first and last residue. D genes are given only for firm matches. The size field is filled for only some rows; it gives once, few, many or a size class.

CASSGYRDTRDTQYF	TGTGCCAGCAGCGGGTACCGGGATACTCGAGATACGCAGTATTTT	TRBV5-6	TRBJ2-3	NA	NA
CRGYYHEYGYTF	TGCAGAGGCTACTACCACGAATATGGCTACACCTTC	TRBV20-1	TRBJ1-2	NA	NA
CASSQAGLMNTEAFF	TGCGCCAGCAGCCAAGCAGGACTGATGAACACTGAAGCTTTCTTT	TRBV4-1	TRBJ1-1	many	NA
CASSYRLPGSGEQFF	TGTGCCAGCAGTTACAGGTTACCCGGTTCAGGAGAGCAGTTCTTC	TRBV6-5	TRBJ2-1	NA	NA
CASRDRGPNTEAFF	TGTGCCAGCAGGGACAGGGGCCCGAACACTGAAGCTTTCTTT	TRBV2	TRBJ1-1	NA	TRBD1
CASSSSGTGYEKLFF	TGTGCCAGCAGTTCCTCTGGGACAGGGTATGAAAAACTGTTTTTT	TRBV6-5	TRBJ1-4	NA	TRBD1
CSARGGQFYEQYF	TGCAGTGCTAGGGGAGGGCAGTTCTACGAGCAGTACTTC	TRBV20-1	TRBJ2-7	NA	TRBD2
CASSSSYSYEQYF	TGTGCCAGCAGTTCCTCTTACTCCTACGAGCAGTACTTC	TRBV12-3/TRBV12-4	TRBJ2-7	few	NA
CASSASSSGHHYNEQFF	TGTGCCAGCAGTGCCTCATCATCGGGACACCACTACAATGAGCAGTTCTTC	TRBV6-2/TRBV6-3	TRBJ2-1	few	NA
CASSLGRSGSTDTQYF	TGCGCCAGCAGCTTGGGTCGGAGCGGTAGCACAGATACGCAGTATTTT	TRBV5-1	TRBJ2-3	NA	NA
CASSLSTTGGTEAFF	TGTGCCAGCAGCTTATCTACTACGGGGGGTACTGAAGCTTTCTTT	TRBV7-2	TRBJ1-1	NA	NA
CASSSQSGHFSEAFF	TGTGCCAGCAGTTCCCAGTCCGGGCACTTCTCTGAAGCTTTCTTT	TRBV12-3/TRBV12-4	TRBJ1-1	few	NA
CASSCSPYEQYF	TGTGCCAGCAGTTGCAGCCCCTACGAGCAGTACTTC	TRBV6-6	TRBJ2-7	NA	NA
CSVVRAESYEQYF	TGCAGCGTTGTTAGGGCGGAGTCCTACGAGCAGTACTTC	TRBV29-1	TRBJ2-7	NA	NA
CASSLDGTDDNNYGYTF	TGTGCCAGCAGCTTAGACGGGACAGATGATAATAACTATGGCTACACCTTC	TRBV7-2	TRBJ1-2	few	TRBD1
CASSSSGRGQYF	TGTGCCAGCAGCTCCTCCGGACGAGGGCAGTACTTC	TRBV2	TRBJ2-7	NA	NA
CASSFKPSGNTIYF	TGTGCCAGCAGTTTTAAACCATCTGGAAACACCATATATTTT	TRBV12-3/TRBV12-4	TRBJ1-3	NA	NA
CATGEMADLTDTQYF	TGTGCCACCGGTGAGATGGCGGACCTAACAGATACGCAGTATTTT	TRBV15	TRBJ2-3	few	NA
CSVEVGQNTEAFF	TGCAGCGTTGAAGTCGGACAAAACACTGAAGCTTTCTTT	TRBV29-1	TRBJ1-1	NA	NA
CASSFGLVTSSYEQYF	TGTGCCAGCTCCTTTGGGCTAGTCACTAGCTCCTACGAGCAGTACTTC	TRBV18	TRBJ2-7	NA	NA
CASSLAAFKETQYF	TGCGCCAGCAGCTTGGCCGCCTTCAAGGAGACCCAGTACTTC	TRBV5-1	TRBJ2-5	NA	NA
CASSLDSAGEKLFF	TGTGCCAGCAGCTTAGACAGCGCGGGGGAAAAACTGTTTTTT	TRBV7-8	TRBJ1-4	many	NA
CASSPGRGSSYEQYF	TGTGCCAGCAGCCCCGGCAGGGGAAGCTCCTACGAGCAGTACTTC	TRBV7-8	TRBJ2-7	many	NA
CASSLRSGASTDTQSF	TGTGCCAGCAGCTTACGTAGCGGGGCTAGCACCGATACGCAGTCTTTT	TRBV7-2	TRBJ2-3	NA	TRBD2
CASSLRGQTYNEQFF	TGTGCCAGCAGCTTAAGGGGACAGACGTACAATGAGCAGTTCTTC	TRBV7-8	TRBJ2-1	NA	TRBD1
CASSLRAQETQYF	TGTGCCAGCAGCTTAAGGGCTCAAGAGACCCAGTACTTC	TRBV7-2	TRBJ2-5	many	NA
CASSSAGANEKLFF	TGTGCCAGCAGTTCTGCGGGGGCTAATGAAAAACTGTTTTTT	TRBV13	TRBJ1-4	NA	NA
CASSLGGQKGTDTQYF	TGTGCCAGCAGCTTAGGGGGGCAGAAGGGCACAGATACGCAGTATTTT	TRBV7-8	TRBJ2-3	many	NA
CASREARDFTDTQYF	TGTGCCAGCAGAGAAGCCCGGGACTTCACAGATACGCAGTATTTT	TRBV6-1	TRBJ2-3	NA	NA
CASSQLSSSYEQYF	TGCGCCAGCAGCCAACTAAGCTCCTCCTACGAGCAGTACTTC	TRBV4-1	TRBJ2-7	NA	NA
CSARMLTGNQPQHW	TGCAGTGCTAGAATGTTGACAGGCAATCAGCCCCAGCATTGG	TRBV20-1	TRBJ1-5	NA	NA
CSVARAAGELFF	TGCAGCGTCGCCAGGGCGGCCGGGGAGCTGTTTTTT	TRBV29-1	TRBJ2-2	few	NA
CASSYLFLPGKDQPQHF	TGTGCCAGCAGTTACCTTTTTCTGCCGGGAAAAGATCAGCCCCAGCATTTT	TRBV6-2/TRBV6-3	TRBJ1-5	NA	NA
CASSPRTGPREQYF	TGTGCCAGCAGCCCCCGGACAGGGCCGAGAGAGCAGTACTTC	TRBV7-9	TRBJ2-7	few	TRBD1
CASSLGFARGPYEQYF	TGTGCCAGCAGCTTAGGATTCGCAAGGGGCCCCTACGAGCAGTACTTC	TRBV7-2	TRBJ2-7	many	NA
CASREVVGGTGWPQHF	TGTGCCAGCAGGGAGGTTGTAGGAGGGACCGGTTGGCCCCAGCATTTT	TRBV6-1	TRBJ1-5	few	NA
CASSRQGENTGELFF	TGTGCCAGCAGCCGACAGGGGGAGAACACCGGGGAGCTGTTTTTT	TRBV4-2	TRBJ2-2	NA	TRBD1
CASSFWQRQPQHF	TGTGCCAGCAGTTTTTGGCAGAGGCAGCCCCAGCATTTT	TRBV12-3/TRBV12-4	TRBJ1-5	NA	NA
CASSLNLAGEAFF	TGTGCCAGCAGCTTAAACCTGGCGGGTGAAGCTTTCTTT	TRBV7-2	TRBJ1-1	many	NA
CASSLPTRDSANEKLFF	TGCGCCAGCAGCTTGCCCACCCGGGACAGCGCTAATGAAAAACTGTTTTTT	TRBV5-1	TRBJ1-4	NA	TRBD1
CASSLGGRLATDTQYF	TGTGCCAGCAGCTTAGGTGGGCGACTAGCGACAGATACGCAGTATTTT	TRBV11-2	TRBJ2-3	NA	TRBD2
CASSLIRGLITNEQYF	TGTGCCAGCAGCTTAATCCGAGGTCTTATTACGAATGAGCAGTACTTC	TRBV11-2	TRBJ2-7	NA	NA
CASSQGPGQSYEQYF	TGTGCCAGCAGCCAAGGTCCGGGACAGTCCTACGAGCAGTACTTC	TRBV3-1	TRBJ2-7	NA	TRBD1
CASSPGQGITDTQYF	TGTGCCAGCAGCCCGGGACAGGGGATCACAGATACGCAGTATTTT	TRBV7-2	TRBJ2-3	many	TRBD1
CSARGAIYEQYF	TGCAGTGCTAGAGGGGCAATCTACGAGCAGTACTTC	TRBV20-1	TRBJ2-7	NA	NA
CASSFGLEQETQYF	TGTGCCAGCAGCTTTGGGCTAGAACAAGAGACCCAGTACTTC	TRBV7-6	TRBJ2-5	many	NA